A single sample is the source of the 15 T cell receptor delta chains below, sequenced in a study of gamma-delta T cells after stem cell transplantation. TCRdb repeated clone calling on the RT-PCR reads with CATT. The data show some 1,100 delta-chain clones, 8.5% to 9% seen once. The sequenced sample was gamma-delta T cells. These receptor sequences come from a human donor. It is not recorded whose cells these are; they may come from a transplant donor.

CDR3 sequence: CACDPLGALDKLIF. DNA for the CDR3: TGTGCCTGTGACCCCCTGGGGGCCCTTGATAAACTCATCTTT. The chain joins TRDV2 to TRDJ1; 7 bases are shared with TRDD3. The CDR3 has 14 residues. Germline assignment: CDR1 GEAIGNYY and CDR2 EKD. J gave up 5 bases and V 3 bases, and 8 bases lay outside the gene matches.

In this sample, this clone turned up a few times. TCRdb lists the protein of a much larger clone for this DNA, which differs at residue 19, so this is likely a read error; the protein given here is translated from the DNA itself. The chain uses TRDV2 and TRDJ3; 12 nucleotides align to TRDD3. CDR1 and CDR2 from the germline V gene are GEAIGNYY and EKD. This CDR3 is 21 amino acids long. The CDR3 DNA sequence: TGTGCCTGTGACGGATTACTGGGGGATACCTCCCGCTCCTGGGACACCCGACAGGTGTTTTTC. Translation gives CACDGLLGDTSRSWDTRQVFF.

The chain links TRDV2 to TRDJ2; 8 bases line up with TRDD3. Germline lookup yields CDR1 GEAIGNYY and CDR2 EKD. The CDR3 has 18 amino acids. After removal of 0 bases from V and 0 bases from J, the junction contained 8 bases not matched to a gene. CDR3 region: CACDTLLGANALTAQLFF. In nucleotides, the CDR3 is TGTGCCTGTGACACCTTACTGGGGGCAAACGCTTTGACAGCACAACTCTTCTTT.

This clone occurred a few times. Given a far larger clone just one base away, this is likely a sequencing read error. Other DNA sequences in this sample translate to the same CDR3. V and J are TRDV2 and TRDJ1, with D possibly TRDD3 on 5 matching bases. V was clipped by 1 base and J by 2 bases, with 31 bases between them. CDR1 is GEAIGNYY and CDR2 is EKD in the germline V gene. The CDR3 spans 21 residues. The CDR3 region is CACDTLARASGGQGGTDKLIF. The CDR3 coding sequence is TGTGCCTGTGACACGTTAGCAAGGGCCTCCGGGGGCCAAGGAGGTACCGATAAACTCATCTTT.

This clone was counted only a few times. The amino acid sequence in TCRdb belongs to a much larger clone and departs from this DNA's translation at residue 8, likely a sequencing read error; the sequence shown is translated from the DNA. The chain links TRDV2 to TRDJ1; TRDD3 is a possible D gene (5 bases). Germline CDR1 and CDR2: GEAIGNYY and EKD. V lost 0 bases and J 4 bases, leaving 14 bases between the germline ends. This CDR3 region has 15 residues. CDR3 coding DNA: TGTGCCTGTGACACCGTAACCCAGGGGAACGATAAACTCATCTTT. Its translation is CACDTVTQGNDKLIF.

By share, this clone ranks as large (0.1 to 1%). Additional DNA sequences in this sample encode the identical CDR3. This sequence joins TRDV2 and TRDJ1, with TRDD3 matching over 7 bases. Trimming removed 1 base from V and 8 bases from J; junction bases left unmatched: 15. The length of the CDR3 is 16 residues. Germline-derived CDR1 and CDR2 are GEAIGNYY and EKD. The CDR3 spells CACDTVGTRGGSKLIF. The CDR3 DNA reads TGTGCCTGTGACACGGTCGGAACTCGGGGGGGATCCAAACTCATCTTT.

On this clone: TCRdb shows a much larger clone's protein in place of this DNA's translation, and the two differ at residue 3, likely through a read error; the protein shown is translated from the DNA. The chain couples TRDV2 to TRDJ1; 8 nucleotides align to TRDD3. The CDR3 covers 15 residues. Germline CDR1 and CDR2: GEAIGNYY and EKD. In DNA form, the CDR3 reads TGTGCCCGTGACGCCTGGGGGACATACACCGATAAACTCATCTTT. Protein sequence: CARDAWGTYTDKLIF.

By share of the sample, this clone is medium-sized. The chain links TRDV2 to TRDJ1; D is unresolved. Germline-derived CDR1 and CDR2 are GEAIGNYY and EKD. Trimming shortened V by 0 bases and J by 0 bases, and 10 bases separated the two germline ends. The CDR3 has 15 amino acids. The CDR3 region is CACDTVGGNTDKLIF. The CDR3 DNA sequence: TGTGCCTGTGACACCGTTGGAGGGAACACCGATAAACTCATCTTT.

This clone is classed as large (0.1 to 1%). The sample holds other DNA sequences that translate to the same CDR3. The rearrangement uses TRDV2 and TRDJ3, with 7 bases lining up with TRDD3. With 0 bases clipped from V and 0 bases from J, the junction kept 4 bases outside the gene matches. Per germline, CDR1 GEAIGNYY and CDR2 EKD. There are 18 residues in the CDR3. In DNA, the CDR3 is TGTGCCTGTGACACCGCTGGGGGCAGCTCCTGGGACACCCGACAGATGTTTTTC. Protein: CACDTAGGSSWDTRQMFF.

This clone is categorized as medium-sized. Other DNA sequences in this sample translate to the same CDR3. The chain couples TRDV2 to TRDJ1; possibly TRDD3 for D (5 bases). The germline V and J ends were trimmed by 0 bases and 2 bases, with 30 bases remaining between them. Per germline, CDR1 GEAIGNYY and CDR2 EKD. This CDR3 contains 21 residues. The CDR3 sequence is CACDTVGLQAHPRGRTDKLIF. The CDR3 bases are TGTGCCTGTGACACCGTGGGATTACAGGCCCACCCTCGGGGAAGGACCGATAAACTCATCTTT.

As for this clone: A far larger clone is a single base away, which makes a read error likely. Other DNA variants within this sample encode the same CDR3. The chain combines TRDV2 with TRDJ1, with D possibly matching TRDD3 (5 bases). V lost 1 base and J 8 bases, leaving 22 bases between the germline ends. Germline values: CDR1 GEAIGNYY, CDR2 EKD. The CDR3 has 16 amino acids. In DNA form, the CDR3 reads TGTGCCTGTGACACGGTCGGAACTCGGGGAGGATCCAAACTCATCTTT. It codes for CACDTVGTRGGSKLIF.

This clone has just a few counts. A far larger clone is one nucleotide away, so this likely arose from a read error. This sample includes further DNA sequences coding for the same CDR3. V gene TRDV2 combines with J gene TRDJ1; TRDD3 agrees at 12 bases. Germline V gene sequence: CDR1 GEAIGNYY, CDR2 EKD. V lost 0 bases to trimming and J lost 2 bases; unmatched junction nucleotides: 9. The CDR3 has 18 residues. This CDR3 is CACDTLLGDTRGTDKLIF. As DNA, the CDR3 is TGTGCCTGTGACACCTTACTGGGGGATACTCGCGGAACCGATAAACTCATCTTT.

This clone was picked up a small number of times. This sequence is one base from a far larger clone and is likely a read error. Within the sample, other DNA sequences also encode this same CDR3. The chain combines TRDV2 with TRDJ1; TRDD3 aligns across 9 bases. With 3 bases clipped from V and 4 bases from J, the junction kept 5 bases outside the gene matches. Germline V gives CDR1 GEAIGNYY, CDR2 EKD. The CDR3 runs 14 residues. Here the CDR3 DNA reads TGTGCCTGTGACCTTCTGGGGGATCACGATAAACTCATCTTT. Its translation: CACDLLGDHDKLIF.

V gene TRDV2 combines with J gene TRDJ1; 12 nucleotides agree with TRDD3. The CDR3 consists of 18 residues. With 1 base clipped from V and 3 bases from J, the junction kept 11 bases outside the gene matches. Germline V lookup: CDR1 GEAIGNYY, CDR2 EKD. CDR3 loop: CACDTLGDTRIVPDKLIF. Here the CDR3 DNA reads TGTGCCTGTGACACGCTGGGGGATACGCGAATAGTCCCCGATAAACTCATCTTT.

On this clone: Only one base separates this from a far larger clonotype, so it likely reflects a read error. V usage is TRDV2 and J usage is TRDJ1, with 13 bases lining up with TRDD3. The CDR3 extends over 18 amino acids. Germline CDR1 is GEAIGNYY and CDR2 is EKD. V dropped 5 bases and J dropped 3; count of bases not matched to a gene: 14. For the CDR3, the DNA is TGTGCCTGTGGCACGCTGAACTGGGGGATACGCGGTCCCGATAAACTCATCTTT. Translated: CACGTLNWGIRGPDKLIF.